This T cell receptor beta chain was recovered during a study of shared clonotypes between healthy human individuals. Germline values: CDR1 MNHEY, CDR2 SMNVEV (reference sequence). The CDR3 covers 15 residues. The trim removed 5 bases at V and 0 bases at J, leaving 2 bases unmatched. Naive CD8 cells, CD45RO-negative and positively selected for CCR7, excluded terminally differentiated effector memory CD45RA+ cells. Only Caucasian adults living in Nashville, Tennessee made up the donor group. Deep-level settings were used for running the assay. Sequencing was performed with immunoSEQ multiplex PCR; in TCRdb, only in-frame clones are kept and a portion is missing. Altogether millions of clones are present, under 95% being singletons, with the ten largest covering approximately 1.7%.

This chain connects TRBV27 to TRBJ2-3; 10 bases fit TRBD1. This receptor was taken from a man between 18 and 35 years old in good health. Some clones in this sample may be carry-over from other donors' samples. Sequenced input: naive CD8+ T cells from PBMCs. This chain's CDR3 is CASSKGQGSTDTQYF. In DNA, the CDR3 is TGTGCCAGCAGTAAGGGACAGGGGAGCACAGATACGCAGTATTTT.